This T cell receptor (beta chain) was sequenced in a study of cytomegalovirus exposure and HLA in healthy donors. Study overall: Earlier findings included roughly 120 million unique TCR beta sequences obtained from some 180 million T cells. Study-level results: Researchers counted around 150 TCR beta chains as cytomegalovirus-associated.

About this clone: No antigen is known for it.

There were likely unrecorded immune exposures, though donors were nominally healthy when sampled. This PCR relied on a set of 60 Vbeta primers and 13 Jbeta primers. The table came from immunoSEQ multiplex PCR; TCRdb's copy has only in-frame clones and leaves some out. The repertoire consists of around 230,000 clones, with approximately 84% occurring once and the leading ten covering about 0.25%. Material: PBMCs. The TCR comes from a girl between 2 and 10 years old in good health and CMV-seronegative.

The CDR3 loop reads CASSVASGRSSTDTQYF. The CDR3 DNA reads TGTGCCAGCAGCGTAGCTAGCGGGAGATCTAGCACAGATACGCAGTATTTT. This chain links TRBV9 with TRBJ2-3; 10 nucleotides match TRBD2. CDR3 length equals 17 residues. With 0 bases clipped from V and 0 bases from J, the junction kept 4 bases outside the gene matches. CDR1 SGDLS and CDR2 YYNGEE come from the germline V gene.